The 8 T cell receptor beta chains reported below all come from one sample, sequenced in a study of shared clonotypes between healthy human individuals. The method was immunoSEQ multiplex PCR; TCRdb's version includes in-frame clones alone and lacks a portion of them. This table has under 2.5 million clones, 92% appearing once. The source material was naive CD4+ T cells from PBMCs. Subset indicated: CD45RA+ positively selected. Receptors were obtained from a man aged 18 to 30 in good health. Some clones in this sample may be carry-over from other donors' samples.

The chain employs TRBV5-1 and TRBJ2-3, with D perhaps TRBD1 or TRBD2 (6 bases each). Germline CDR1 SGHRS, CDR2 YFSETQ. V lost 4 bases to trimming and J lost 5 bases, with 23 bases between them. This CDR3 contains 17 residues. The CDR3 loop is CASSRQLRGAPGDTQYF. The CDR3 nucleotides read TGCGCCAGCAGCCGTCAACTTAGGGGGGCCCCGGGAGATACGCAGTATTTT.

This clone has only a few counts. The chain carries TRBV28 and TRBJ1-1, with D unresolved. The germline gives CDR1 MDHEN, CDR2 SYDVKM. The CDR3 extends over 12 amino acids. V was pared by 5 bases and J by 5 bases, with 9 bases between. CDR3 region: CASSEQWTEAFF. The DNA of the CDR3 is TGTGCCAGCAGTGAGCAATGGACTGAAGCTTTCTTT.

The V and J genes are TRBV18 and TRBJ1-1; 8 bases are a match to TRBD1. CDR3 length: 17 amino acids. Germline values: CDR1 KGHSH, CDR2 LQKENI. J lost 4 bases, V lost 3 bases, and 13 bases had no gene match. This CDR3 is CASSPLTNQGAGTEAFF. DNA of the CDR3: TGTGCCAGCTCACCCCTCACCAACCAGGGGGCTGGCACTGAAGCTTTCTTT.

The chain recombines TRBV5-1 with TRBJ2-1; D possibly corresponds to TRBD2 (6 bases). Trimming removed 1 base at V and 2 bases at J, with 10 bases between. Germline CDR1 and CDR2: SGHRS and YFSETQ. The CDR3 runs to 15 residues. The DNA for the CDR3 is TGCGCCAGCAGCTTGACGGGGGATCCCTACAATGAGCAGTTCTTC. Translating gives CASSLTGDPYNEQFF.

As concerns this clone: Other DNA sequences of this sample code for an identical CDR3. V gene TRBV7-9 combines with J gene TRBJ1-1, with D maybe TRBD1 (5 bases). The ends were cut back, 1 base at V and 4 bases at J, with 7 bases in the middle. The CDR3 has 13 amino acids. Germline loops: CDR1 SEHNR, CDR2 FQNEAQ (reference sequence). The CDR3 sequence is CASSLDGGTEAFF. Written as DNA, the CDR3 is TGTGCCAGCAGCTTAGACGGGGGCACTGAAGCTTTCTTT.

The genes are TRBV19 and TRBJ1-2; D uncertain. Germline V lookup: CDR1 LNHDA, CDR2 SQIVND (reference sequence). This CDR3 contains 11 residues. CDR3 in DNA: TGTGCGTCCTTGGACGTCTATGGCTACACCTTC. Protein sequence: CASLDVYGYTF.

The gene calls are TRBV28 and TRBJ1-2, with D uncertain. Germline V lookup: CDR1 MDHEN, CDR2 SYDVKM. Between the trimmed V and J ends, which lost 6 bases and 2 bases, there was a span of 13 bases. The CDR3 spans 14 residues. CDR3 sequence (DNA): TGTGCCAGCAGATACTTCGACGGCAACTATGGCTACACCTTC. Translation gives CASRYFDGNYGYTF.

The chain uses TRBV27 and TRBJ2-3; TRBD2 is a possible D gene (5 bases). V was trimmed by 8 bases and J by 3 bases, leaving 15 bases between them. CDR1 MNHEY and CDR2 SMNVEV come from the germline V gene (reference sequence). There are 14 residues in the CDR3. CDR3: CASQGIGGTDTQYF. The DNA of the CDR3 is TGTGCCAGCCAAGGCATAGGCGGGACAGATACGCAGTATTTT.